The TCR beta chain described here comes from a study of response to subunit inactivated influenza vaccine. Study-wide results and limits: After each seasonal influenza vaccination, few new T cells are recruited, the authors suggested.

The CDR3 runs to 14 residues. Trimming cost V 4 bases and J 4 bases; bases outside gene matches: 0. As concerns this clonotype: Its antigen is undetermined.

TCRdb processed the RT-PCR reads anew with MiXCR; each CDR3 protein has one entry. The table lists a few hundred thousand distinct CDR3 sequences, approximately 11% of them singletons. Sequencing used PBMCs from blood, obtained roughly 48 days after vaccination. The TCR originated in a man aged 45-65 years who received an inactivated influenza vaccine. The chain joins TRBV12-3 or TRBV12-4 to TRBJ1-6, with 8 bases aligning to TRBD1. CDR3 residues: CASSWTGYNSPLHF. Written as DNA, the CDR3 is TGTGCCAGCAGTTGGACAGGGTATAATTCACCCCTCCACTTT.